The 14 T cell receptor beta chains reported below all come from one sample, sequenced in a study of control samples from healthy donors and cancer patients. This table comes from immunoSEQ multiplex PCR, and its TCRdb copy is limited to in-frame clones, with some not included. The table records about 150,000 clones, over 90% of them present only once. Sequencing input: blood. The source of these receptors is a man over 45 in good health.

The genes are TRBV28 and TRBJ2-1; D perhaps matches TRBD2 (5 bases). The CDR3 loop spans 17 amino acids. Germline V gene lookup returns CDR1 MDHEN and CDR2 SYDVKM. The V end lost 5 bases, the J end lost 0 bases, and 17 bases lay between the germline ends. The CDR3 loop is CASSPPRPGSSYNEQFF. In DNA form, the CDR3 reads TGTGCCAGCAGTCCCCCCCGCCCGGGGAGCTCCTACAATGAGCAGTTCTTC. The whole variable domain, filled in from reference TRBV28 and TRBJ2-1, reads DVKVTQSSRYLVKRTGEKVFLECVQDMDHENMFWYRQDPGLGLRLIYFSYDVKMKEKGDIPEGYSVSREKKERFSLILESASTNQTSMYLCASSPPRPGSSYNEQFFGPGTRLTVL.

The rearrangement joins TRBV5-1 to TRBJ1-5; 7 bases match TRBD1. Trimming removed 4 bases from V and 6 bases from J; junction bases left unmatched: 10. The CDR3 length is 15 residues. The germline gives CDR1 SGHRS, CDR2 YFSETQ. This CDR3 is CASSPGGGQGQPQHF. As DNA, the CDR3 is TGCGCCAGCAGCCCAGGGGGGGGGCAGGGTCAGCCCCAGCATTTT. Based on the CDR3 plus reference TRBV5-1 and TRBJ1-5, the full variable domain is KAGVTQTPRYLIKTRGQQVTLSCSPISGHRSVSWYQQTPGQGLQFLFEYFSETQRNKGNFPGRFSGRQFSNSRSEMNVSTLELGDSALYLCASSPGGGQGQPQHFGDGTRLSIL.

The CDR3 DNA is TGCGCCAGCAGCTTTGGGCCCGGGCAGGGGAGCGAAAAACTGTTTTTT. Translating it yields CASSFGPGQGSEKLFF. The chain employs TRBV5-1 and TRBJ1-4, with D tentatively TRBD1 (6 bases). The ends were cut back, 2 bases at V and 8 bases at J, with 19 bases in the middle. Per germline, CDR1 SGHRS and CDR2 YFSETQ. The CDR3 totals 16 residues.

The genes are TRBV5-1 and TRBJ1-5; no reliable D call. The CDR3 covers 15 residues. V lost 0 bases to trimming and J lost 3 bases, with 10 bases between them. The germline CDR1 and CDR2 sequences are SGHRS and YFSETQ. The CDR3 sequence is CASSLDGAYNQPQHF. CDR3 nucleotide sequence: TGCGCCAGCAGCTTGGACGGAGCCTACAATCAGCCCCAGCATTTT.

This clone was counted only a few times. The chain uses TRBV5-1 and TRBJ1-1; TRBD1 is a possible D gene (6 bases). Trimming pared 3 bases from V and 1 base from J, leaving 7 bases between. The CDR3 length is 13 residues. Per germline, CDR1 SGHRS and CDR2 YFSETQ. The CDR3 sequence is CASSSRGNTEAFF. The CDR3 bases are TGCGCCAGCAGCTCCAGGGGGAACACTGAAGCTTTCTTT.

The J gene is TRBJ2-1, the V gene TRBV21-1; TRBD2 is the table's D call and was not checked against the DNA. TRBV21-1 is a known pseudogene. This CDR3 spans 15 amino acids. CDR3 DNA sequence: TGTGCCAGCAGCTGGGCGGGAGGGCCCTTCAATGAGCAGTTCTTC. It yields the protein CASSWAGGPFNEQFF.

V gene TRBV11-2 combines with J gene TRBJ1-1; D not certain. The CDR3 contains 13 residues. CDR1 is SGHAT, CDR2 FQNNGV, per germline. Trimming removed 1 base at V and 1 base at J, with 4 bases between. Here the CDR3 reads CASSLARNTEAFF. For the CDR3, the DNA is TGTGCCAGCAGCTTAGCCCGGAACACTGAAGCTTTCTTT.

The chain has TRBV28 and TRBJ1-5, with D uncertain. The V gene's germline CDR1 is MDHEN and CDR2 SYDVKM. V gave up 6 bases and J gave up 2 bases, with 17 bases separating them. CDR3 size: 16 residues. In nucleotides, the CDR3 is TGTGCCAGCAGCTCCCTCCTTTATACAGGCAATCAGCCCCAGCATTTT. It is translated as CASSSLLYTGNQPQHF.

This CDR3 is CASSLQGEVYEQYF. The DNA for the CDR3 is TGTGCCAGCAGTTTACAGGGCGAGGTCTACGAGCAGTACTTC. The chain combines TRBV28 with TRBJ2-7; maybe TRBD1 (5 bases). The CDR3 is 14 amino acids. Trimming cost V 2 bases and J 3 bases, with 11 bases left between them. Germline lookup yields CDR1 MDHEN and CDR2 SYDVKM.

CDR3 nucleotides: TGTGCCAGTAGTACCCGCCCTGCCAGGGAGGGAACTGAAGCTTTCTTT. Protein product: CASSTRPAREGTEAFF. The chain uses TRBV19 and TRBJ1-1, with D perhaps TRBD1 (5 bases). Trimming cost V 4 bases and J 5 bases, with 20 bases left between them. Germline V gene sequence: CDR1 LNHDA, CDR2 SQIVND (reference sequence). The CDR3 is made up of 16 amino acids.

CDR3 coding DNA: TGTGCCTGGAGTGTAATAGGGGGCTCAAATCAGCCCCAGCATTTT. Its protein product is CAWSVIGGSNQPQHF. The chain couples TRBV30 to TRBJ1-5, with 7 bases matching TRBD1. There are 15 residues in the CDR3. CDR1 GTSNPN and CDR2 SVGIG come from the germline V gene (reference sequence). Trimming removed 0 bases from V and 4 bases from J; junction bases left unmatched: 6. The full variable domain, completed using reference TRBV30 and TRBJ1-5, is SQTIHQWPATLVQPVGSPLSLECTVEGTSNPNLYWYRQAAGRGLQLLFYSVGIGQISSEVPQNLSASRPQDRQFILSSKKLLLSDSGFYLCAWSVIGGSNQPQHFGDGTRLSIL.

This clone appeared once. The chain employs TRBV28 and TRBJ1-2, with 10 bases matching TRBD1. The V gene's germline CDR1 is MDHEN and CDR2 SYDVKM. The CDR3 totals 13 residues. Trimming at V came to 2 bases and at J to 7 bases, leaving 1 base not matched to a gene. The CDR3 loop is CASSLGTGVGYTF. The CDR3 DNA reads as TGTGCCAGCAGTTTAGGGACAGGGGTTGGCTACACCTTC.

The CDR3 sequence is CASSRDSTAYEQYF. CDR3 nucleotide sequence: TGTGCCAGCAGCCGGGACTCGACAGCCTACGAGCAGTACTTC. The genes are TRBV3-1 (or the pseudogene TRBV3-2) and TRBJ2-7, with a tentative D call TRBD2 (6 bases). The CDR3 loop spans 14 amino acids. V was cut by 4 bases and J by 2 bases, with 12 bases left in between. Germline V gene data show CDR1 as LGHDT and CDR2 as YNNKEL (reference sequence).

This clone has just a few counts. The rearrangement joins TRBV6-6 to TRBJ1-4, with D possibly matching TRBD1 (5 bases). V gave up 0 bases and J gave up 4 bases, with 9 bases separating them. Looked up from germline, CDR1 is MNHNY and CDR2 is SVGAGI (reference sequence). There are 15 residues in the CDR3. This chain's CDR3 is CASSYSQGRNEKLFF. The DNA for the CDR3 is TGTGCCAGCAGTTACTCGCAGGGCCGTAATGAAAAACTGTTTTTT.